The text below deals with one TCR beta chain. This record belongs to a study of Tregs in tolerant kidney transplant recipients. The CDR3 loop spans 13 amino acids. The germline V gene encodes CDR1 MGHDK and CDR2 SYGVNS. V was clipped by 3 bases and J by 9 bases, with 14 bases between them. Method: immunoSEQ multiplex PCR; TCRdb's copy keeps in-frame clones and lacks some. The sample includes some 62,000 clones, 98% of them seen just once. This sequence originates from a human donor who received a combined kidney and bone marrow transplant. The specimen comprised Tregs from blood, sampled before the transplant. V is TRBV25-1 and J is TRBJ1-1; D uncertain. The CDR3 region has the DNA TGTGCCAGCAGTGATCCAGGTTGGCGAAAAGCTTTCTTT. Its protein is CASSDPGWRKAFF.